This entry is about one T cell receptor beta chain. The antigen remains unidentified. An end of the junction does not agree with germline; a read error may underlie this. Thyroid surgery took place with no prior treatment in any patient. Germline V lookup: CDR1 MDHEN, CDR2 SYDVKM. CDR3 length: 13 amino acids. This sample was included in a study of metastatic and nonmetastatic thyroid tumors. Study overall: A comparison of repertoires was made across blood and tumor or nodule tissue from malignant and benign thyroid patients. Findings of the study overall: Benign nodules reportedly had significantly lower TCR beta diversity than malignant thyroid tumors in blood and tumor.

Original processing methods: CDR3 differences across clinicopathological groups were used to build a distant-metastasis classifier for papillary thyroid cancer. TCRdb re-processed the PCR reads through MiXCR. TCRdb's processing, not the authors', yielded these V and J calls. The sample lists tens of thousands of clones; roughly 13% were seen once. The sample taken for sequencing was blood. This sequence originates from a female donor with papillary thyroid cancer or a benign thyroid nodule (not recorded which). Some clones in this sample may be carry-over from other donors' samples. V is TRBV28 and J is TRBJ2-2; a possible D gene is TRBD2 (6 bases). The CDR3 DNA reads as TGTGCCAGAAGTTGGGGGGTAACCGGGGAGCTGTTTTTT. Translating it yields CARSWGVTGELFF.